The rows below give T cell receptor beta chains drawn from one sample of a study of monozygotic twins with inflammatory bowel disease. TCRdb reprocessed the 5' RACE reads and stores each CDR3 protein as one record, lacking DNA. This sample lists about 160,000 distinct CDR3 sequences; its ten largest clones have 2% to 3%. Sequenced: blood. Receptors were obtained from a human donor with ulcerative colitis or Crohn's disease, or a healthy co-twin of an affected twin (not recorded which). Each CDR3 is given with its conserved first and last residue.

v_call	j_call	cdr3_aa
TRBV7-2	TRBJ1-1	CASSTTGNTEAFF
TRBV12-3/TRBV12-4	TRBJ2-5	CASSGGEETQYF
TRBV13	TRBJ2-2	CASRFTGELFF
TRBV7-2	TRBJ1-2	CASQEGILDYTF
TRBV7-3	TRBJ2-3	CASSSAGGGQNTQYF
TRBV20-1	TRBJ1-5	CSADGDRGGNQPQHF
TRBV4-3	TRBJ1-1	CASSQGDRVDTEAFF
TRBV7-2	TRBJ2-3	CASSLTGGEDTQYF
TRBV2	TRBJ2-7	CASSLNLPYEQYF
TRBV28	TRBJ2-5	CASSLKLSQTQYF
TRBV19	TRBJ1-2	CASSMTRGASYGYTF
TRBV20-1	TRBJ1-1	CSAISAGGLTEAFF
TRBV7-9	TRBJ2-1	CASRLSGGQFF
TRBV5-1	TRBJ1-5	CASSPDPALGNQPQHF
TRBV20-1	TRBJ2-2	CSAKGTSGTAGELFF
TRBV5-6	TRBJ1-4	CASSLSFGREKLFF
TRBV7-9	TRBJ1-6	CASSSTGDSPLHF
TRBV4-2	TRBJ2-2	CASSQAGDTGELFF
TRBV6-1	TRBJ2-6	CASSPSAGANVLTF
TRBV3-1	TRBJ1-6	CASSPTRRWEDSPLHF
TRBV5-1	TRBJ2-7	CASSYRGQNYEQYF
TRBV7-9	TRBJ1-1	CASSLDSRTEAFF
TRBV19	TRBJ2-2	CASSSSRTGELFF
TRBV2	TRBJ2-4	CASSTSRGGKNMQYF
TRBV20-1	TRBJ2-1	CSARAGVGGPNEQFF
TRBV7-9	TRBJ1-1	CASSLVPGDEKNTEAFF
TRBV14	TRBJ2-7	CASSLHTGTGTYEQCF
TRBV15	TRBJ2-3	CATSRGTSGSTDTQYF
TRBV7-9	TRBJ2-5	CASSLSWGNQETQYF
TRBV21-1	TRBJ1-2	CASTGRYGYTF
TRBV20-1	TRBJ2-5	CSARSWTGEETQYF
TRBV4-3	TRBJ2-6	CASSQEGGSGANVLTF
TRBV12-3/TRBV12-4	TRBJ1-6	CASSFSFYNSPLHF
TRBV5-1	TRBJ2-3	CASSLVLTAGAADTQYF
TRBV20-1	TRBJ1-3	CSARPASGNTIYF
TRBV4-3	TRBJ2-3	CASSQEGSSGASDTQYF
TRBV5-1	TRBJ1-4	CASSPGQGQNEKLFF
TRBV9	TRBJ1-1	CASSPLHGGNTEAFF
TRBV20-1	TRBJ1-5	CSARGARAQPQHF
TRBV5-1	TRBJ2-7	CASSVGGLSSYEQYF
TRBV3-1	TRBJ2-1	CASSHPIAGGYNEQFF